This T cell receptor (beta chain) was sequenced for a study of control samples from healthy donors and cancer patients. TCRdb's copy holds only in-frame clones and misses some; the assay was immunoSEQ multiplex PCR. Of about 35,000 clones listed, approximately 93% are singletons. The CDR3 contains 17 residues. V was clipped by 2 bases and J by 3 bases; unmatched bases: 4. Germline values: CDR1 SGHAT, CDR2 FQNNGV. This receptor was identified in a man in his forties or fifties with colorectal cancer. The sequencing sample was made of PBMCs. The chain uses TRBV11-2 and TRBJ2-1, with 13 bases that match TRBD2. CDR3 nucleotides: TGTGCCAGCAGCTTAAGGACTAGCGGGGGTAACTACAATGAGCAGTTCTTC. Translating it yields CASSLRTSGGNYNEQFF. Complete variable domain (other parts from reference TRBV11-2 and TRBJ2-1): EAGVAQSPRYKIIEKRQSVAFWCNPISGHATLYWYQQILGQGPKLLIQFQNNGVVDDSQLPKDRFSAERLKGVDSTLKIQPAKLEDSAVYLCASSLRTSGGNYNEQFFGPGTRLTVL.